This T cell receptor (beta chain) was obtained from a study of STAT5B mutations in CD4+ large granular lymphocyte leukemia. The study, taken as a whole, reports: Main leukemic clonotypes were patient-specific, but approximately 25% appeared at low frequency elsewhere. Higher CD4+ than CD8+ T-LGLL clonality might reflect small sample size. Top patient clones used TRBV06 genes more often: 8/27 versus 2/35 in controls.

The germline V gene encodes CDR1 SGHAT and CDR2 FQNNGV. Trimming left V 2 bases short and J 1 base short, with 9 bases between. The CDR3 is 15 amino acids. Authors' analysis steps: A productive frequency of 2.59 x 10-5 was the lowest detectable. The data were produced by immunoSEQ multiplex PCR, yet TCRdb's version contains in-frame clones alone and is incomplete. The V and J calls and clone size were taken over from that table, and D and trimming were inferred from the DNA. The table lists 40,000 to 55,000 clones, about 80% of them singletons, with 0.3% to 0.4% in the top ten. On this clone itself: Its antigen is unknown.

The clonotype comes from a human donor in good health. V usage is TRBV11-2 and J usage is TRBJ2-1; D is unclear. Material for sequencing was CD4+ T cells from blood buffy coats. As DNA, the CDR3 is TGTGCCAGCAGCTTATGGGCAGCTTCCTACAATGAGCAGTTCTTC. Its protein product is CASSLWAASYNEQFF.